This T cell receptor (beta chain) emerged from a study of CD8 T cells in ankylosing spondylitis. Study-level results: Prior work had noted some motif variants in reactive arthritis blood and synovial fluid.

This CDR3 has 15 residues. The V and J ends lost 8 bases and 6 bases, in that order; junction bases with no gene match: 12. Per germline, CDR1 MNHEY and CDR2 SMNVEV (reference sequence). This clonotype was recorded at least ten times. Antigen: not known. Using its own MiXCR run on the 5' RACE reads, TCRdb lists one record per CDR3 protein. The sample lists 130,000 to 150,000 distinct CDR3 sequences, roughly 8.4% occurring once. The specimen sequenced was synovial fluid, either unsorted or a sorted T cell fraction (not recorded which). The origin of this receptor is a male donor with ankylosing spondylitis. The J gene is TRBJ2-1, the V gene TRBV27, with 8 positions matching TRBD2. This CDR3 is CASGSTSGAFNEQFF. For the CDR3, the DNA is TGTGCCAGCGGATCTACTAGCGGAGCCTTCAATGAGCAGTTCTTC.